The 26 T cell receptor beta chains below were found in one sample sequenced in a study of regulatory T cells in long-lasting Graves disease. Time point described: persistent/refractory GD, antithyroid drugs over 5 years with positive TRAb. RNA from PBMCs was the source of the TCR library. According to the study, TCR beta libraries were built with iRepertoire HTBI primers and CDR3-region Arm-PCR. Each CDR3 protein gets one entry after TCRdb re-called the multiplex PCR reads with MiXCR. The table shows fewer than 550,000 distinct CDR3 sequences, with 20% to 25% occurring only once. The specimen comprised peripheral blood mononuclear cells (PBMCs), sampled when the disease was refractory, from a patient treated with antithyroid drugs. The receptors derive from a female donor with Graves disease.

This chain joins TRBV29-1 and TRBJ2-1; D is ambiguous. Trimming removed 1 base from V and 1 base from J, with 2 bases in between. The CDR3 is made up of 12 amino acids. Germline V gene data show CDR1 as SQVTM and CDR2 as ANQGSEA. The chain's CDR3 is CSVEGSYNEQFF. The CDR3 region has the DNA TGCAGCGTTGAAGGTTCCTACAATGAGCAGTTCTTC.

This rearrangement joins TRBV9 to TRBJ1-4; D is uncertain. Per germline, CDR1 SGDLS and CDR2 YYNGEE. The V gene lost 0 bases and the J gene lost 4 bases, with 10 bases spanning the gap. The CDR3 consists of 15 residues. In DNA, the CDR3 is TGTGCCAGCAGCGTAGTGGCGGACGTTAATGAAAAACTGTTTTTT. Translation: CASSVVADVNEKLFF.

The rearrangement joins TRBV20-1 to TRBJ2-7; 11 positions agree with TRBD2. Losses at the gene ends were 0 bases for V and 3 bases for J; bases not matched to a gene: 7. The germline V gene encodes CDR1 DFQATT and CDR2 SNEGSKA (reference sequence). The CDR3 is made up of 16 amino acids. Here the CDR3 reads CSARDLLAGGHYEQYF. The CDR3 DNA sequence: TGCAGTGCTAGAGACCTTTTAGCGGGAGGGCACTACGAGCAGTACTTC.

This clonotype was recorded at least ten times. The chain uses TRBV11-3 and TRBJ2-5, with 7 bases identical to TRBD2. The V segment lost 2 bases and the J segment 2 bases; nucleotides outside the gene matches: 5. Per the germline V gene, CDR1 is SGHNT and CDR2 is YENEEA. CDR3 length equals 15 residues. The CDR3 spells CASSLRGGVQETQYF. CDR3 nucleotide sequence: TGTGCCAGCAGCTTAAGGGGAGGGGTTCAAGAGACCCAGTACTTC.

This clonotype was seen repeatedly, ten times or more. Its ends do not fully match the called genes, so a read error is possible. This chain connects TRBV2 to TRBJ1-1, with 7 bases lining up with TRBD1. The V gene's germline CDR1 is SNHLY and CDR2 FYNNEI. CDR3 length: 13 residues. CDR3 region: CASREDRDTEAFF. As DNA, the CDR3 is TGTGCCAGCAGAGAAGACAGGGACACTGAAGCTTTCTTT. Looking up the rest from reference TRBV2 and TRBJ1-1 gives the full variable domain: EPEVTQTPSHQVTQMGQEVILRCVPISNHLYFYWYRQILGQKVEFLVSFYNNEISEKSEIFDDQFSVERPDGSNFTLKIRSTKLEDSAMYFCASREDRDTEAFFGQGTRLTVV.

The chain is built from TRBV7-2 and TRBJ2-1; TRBD1 matches 11 bases. The CDR3 covers 16 residues. V was clipped by 4 bases and J by 7 bases; unmatched bases: 9. Germline values: CDR1 SGHTA, CDR2 FQGNSA. The CDR3 coding sequence is TGTGCCAGCAGCTATTCACCGGGACAGGGGGTTAATGAGCAGTTCTTC. Encoded protein: CASSYSPGQGVNEQFF.

This clonotype came up once. As DNA, the CDR3 is TGTGCCAGCAGTCCCTCAGCGGGAGCTTGGGACAATGAGCAGTTCTTC. This encodes CASSPSAGAWDNEQFF. This chain uses TRBV7-6 with TRBJ2-1; the match to TRBD2 covers 8 bases. V was clipped by 6 bases and J by 5 bases; unmatched bases: 12. Germline V gene lookup returns CDR1 SGHVS and CDR2 FNYEAQ. CDR3 length: 16 residues.

Comment on this clonotype: At one of its ends the junction is not consistent with the germline gene, which may arise from a read error. The gene calls are TRBV7-2 and TRBJ1-1; D is ambiguous. The CDR3 spans 13 residues. Germline assignment: CDR1 SGHTA and CDR2 FQGNSA. Here the CDR3 reads CAGSLDMNTEAFF. As DNA, the CDR3 is TGTGCCGGCAGCTTAGACATGAACACTGAAGCTTTCTTT. The variable domain in full, with the rest retrieved from reference TRBV7-2 and TRBJ1-1, is GAGVSQSPSNKVTEKGKDVELRCDPISGHTALYWYRQSLGQGLEFLIYFQGNSAPDKSGLPSDRFSAERTGGSVSTLTIQRTQQEDSAVYLCAGSLDMNTEAFFGQGTRLTVV.

This clonotype came up a few times. In DNA form, the CDR3 reads TGCAGTGCTAGAAGGTCAGTTAGGAACACTGAAGCTTTCTTT. It is translated as CSARRSVRNTEAFF. The rearrangement joins TRBV20-1 to TRBJ1-1; D is unclear. This CDR3 region has 14 residues. V lost 2 bases and J lost 1, with 11 bases in between. Germline V gives CDR1 DFQATT, CDR2 SNEGSKA (reference sequence).

This clonotype came up a few times. An end of the junction differs from the germline gene, which may be a read error. The J gene is TRBJ2-2, the V gene TRBV7-3; 7 nucleotides align to TRBD1. Germline CDR1 reads SGHTA; CDR2 reads FQGTGA. This CDR3 is built from 16 residues. The CDR3 protein is CASSLTGTARPGELFF. CDR3 DNA: TGTGCCAGCAGCCTAACCGGGACAGCCCGGCCCGGGGAGCTGTTTTTT.

This clonotype occurred a few times. The chain joins TRBV30 to TRBJ2-7, with 8 bases matching TRBD1. V was pared by 4 bases and J by 7 bases, with 12 bases of the junction left unmatched. CDR3 length: 14 amino acids. The germline CDR1 and CDR2 sequences are GTSNPN and SVGIG (reference sequence). The CDR3 DNA follows: TGTGCCTGGACCCCCCCGGACAGGGTGGGAGAGCAGTACTTC. Its protein is CAWTPPDRVGEQYF.

This clonotype was picked up many times. This chain links TRBV7-9 with TRBJ2-5; 7 bases align to TRBD2. V gave up 3 bases and J gave up 5 bases; unmatched junction bases: 6. This CDR3 spans 14 amino acids. The germline V gene encodes CDR1 SEHNR and CDR2 FQNEAQ (reference sequence). The CDR3 here is CASSFDTGRETQYF. CDR3 coding DNA: TGTGCCAGCAGCTTCGACACCGGGAGGGAGACCCAGTACTTC.

The chain combines TRBV10-3 with TRBJ1-1; D remains ambiguous. This CDR3 is built from 15 residues. Germline V gene data show CDR1 as ENHRY and CDR2 as SYGVKD. Trimming removed 5 bases from V and 0 bases from J, with 13 bases in between. The CDR3 loop reads CAISRLWALNTEAFF. The CDR3 coding sequence is TGTGCCATCAGTCGACTATGGGCTTTGAACACTGAAGCTTTCTTT.

The CDR3 is CASSRDYGSYNEQFF. Written as DNA, the CDR3 is TGTGCCAGCAGTCGGGACTATGGGTCCTACAATGAGCAGTTCTTC. V and J are TRBV2 and TRBJ2-1, with 7 bases aligning to TRBD2. There are 15 residues in the CDR3. V gave up 5 bases and J gave up 1 base; unmatched junction bases: 5. Germline lookup yields CDR1 SNHLY and CDR2 FYNNEI.

The chain has TRBV3-1 and TRBJ2-5; 14 bases fit TRBD2. From germline, CDR1 is LGHDT and CDR2 YNNKEL (reference sequence). The V segment lost 1 base and the J segment 5 bases; nucleotides outside the gene matches: 6. CDR3 size: 17 residues. For the CDR3, the DNA is TGTGCCAGCAGCCAAGCCGGGACTAGCGGGAGAAGGGAGACCCAGTACTTC. Protein product: CASSQAGTSGRRETQYF.

This clonotype was counted once. V usage is TRBV20-1 and J usage is TRBJ1-4; D is uncertain. CDR1 and CDR2 (germline): DFQATT, SNEGSKA (reference sequence). The CDR3 length is 16 residues. The V gene lost 0 bases and the J gene lost 2 bases, with 13 bases spanning the gap. CDR3 DNA: TGCAGTGCTAGAGATAGAAGGACGGGGACTAATGAAAAACTGTTTTTT. It encodes CSARDRRTGTNEKLFF.

The rearrangement uses TRBV6-5 and TRBJ2-5; maybe TRBD2 (5 bases). Germline CDR1 reads MNHEY; CDR2 reads SVGAGI. V was cut by 0 bases and J by 7 bases, with 18 bases left in between. CDR3 length equals 16 residues. CDR3 amino acids: CASSYSPGTARATQYF. DNA of the CDR3: TGTGCCAGCAGTTACTCTCCGGGTACCGCGAGGGCGACCCAGTACTTC.

The chain is built from TRBV29-1 and TRBJ1-1; D possibly corresponds to TRBD1 (6 bases). This CDR3 comprises 12 residues. Germline loops: CDR1 SQVTM, CDR2 ANQGSEA. The V gene lost 5 bases and the J gene lost 4 bases, with 11 bases spanning the gap. CDR3 coding DNA: TGCAGCGTTCAATGGGGGCCCACTGAAGCTTTCTTT. The encoded protein is CSVQWGPTEAFF.

This clonotype has just a few counts. CDR3 loop: CASSQGLLQETQYF. The CDR3 bases are TGCGCCAGCAGCCAGGGACTGCTACAAGAGACCCAGTACTTC. The chain joins TRBV4-3 to TRBJ2-5; maybe TRBD2 (6 bases). V lost 3 bases and J lost 2, with 10 bases in between. The germline CDR1 and CDR2 sequences are LGHNA and YSLEER. The CDR3 runs to 14 residues.

This clonotype was counted at least ten times. The V gene is TRBV12-5, the J gene TRBJ2-7; D unresolved. V was pared by 2 bases and J by 5 bases, with 7 bases between. The CDR3 consists of 12 residues. CDR1 is LGHNT, CDR2 FRNRAP, per germline. CDR3 sequence (DNA): TGTGCTAGTGGTTTGAGCAGGAACGAGCAGTACTTC. Amino acids: CASGLSRNEQYF. Full variable domain (rest looked up from reference TRBV12-5 and TRBJ2-7): DARVTQTPRHKVTEMGQEVTMRCQPILGHNTVFWYRQTMMQGLELLAYFRNRAPLDDSGMPKDRFSAEMPDATLATLKIQPSEPRDSAVYFCASGLSRNEQYFGPGTRLTVT.

The sample holds many counts of this clonotype. The chain has TRBV6-1 and TRBJ1-5, with 7 nucleotides matching TRBD1. This CDR3 comprises 15 residues. CDR1 and CDR2 (germline): MNHNS, SASEGT. Trimming cost V 6 bases and J 3 bases; bases outside gene matches: 8. The CDR3 DNA reads as TGTGCCAGCAGAGCCCATACAGGGGCCAATCAGCCCCAGCATTTT. It encodes CASRAHTGANQPQHF.

This clonotype came up many times. The chain uses TRBV6-1 and TRBJ2-2, with 10 bases that match TRBD2. V shed 10 bases and J 7 bases; nucleotides not matched to a gene: 9. This CDR3 is 14 amino acids long. The germline CDR1 and CDR2 sequences are MNHNS and SASEGT. The CDR3 DNA reads TGTGCCACCGCGGGGCTAGCGGGAGTCGGGGAGCTGTTTTTT. Its translation: CATAGLAGVGELFF.

The CDR3 is CATGGPGQPQHF. The CDR3, as DNA: TGTGCCACGGGGGGGCCTGGTCAGCCCCAGCATTTT. The chain links TRBV24-1 to TRBJ1-5, with a possible D match to TRBD1 (6 bases). Germline V CDR1 and CDR2: KGHDR, SFDVKD. V lost 10 bases, J lost 6 bases, and 12 bases lay in between. CDR3 length equals 12 residues.

The rearrangement uses TRBV10-3 and TRBJ1-2, with D perhaps TRBD1 (6 bases). This CDR3 is built from 10 residues. Trimming left V 8 bases short and J 6 bases short, with 7 bases between. Germline CDR1 is ENHRY and CDR2 is SYGVKD. The CDR3, as DNA: TGTGCCATCGCAGGGGATGGCTACACCTTC. Amino acids: CAIAGDGYTF.

The chain employs TRBV7-9 and TRBJ2-7; D gene uncertain. The V end was cut by 11 bases, the J end by 4 bases, with 24 bases between. Germline V gene data show CDR1 as SEHNR and CDR2 as FQNEAQ (reference sequence). The CDR3 has 15 residues. In DNA form, the CDR3 reads TGTGCCGGAACGGCAGGCCCCAAACCGCTATACGAGCAGTACTTC. Encoded protein: CAGTAGPKPLYEQYF.

CDR3 DNA: TGCGCCAGCAGCTTTAGCTGGTTTGGGACAGGGACTGAAAAACTGTTTTTT. Its protein product is CASSFSWFGTGTEKLFF. The rearrangement links TRBV5-1 to TRBJ1-4; 9 bases line up with TRBD1. This CDR3 comprises 17 residues. V lost 2 bases and J lost 7; bases outside the gene matches: 12. Germline CDR1 is SGHRS and CDR2 is YFSETQ.